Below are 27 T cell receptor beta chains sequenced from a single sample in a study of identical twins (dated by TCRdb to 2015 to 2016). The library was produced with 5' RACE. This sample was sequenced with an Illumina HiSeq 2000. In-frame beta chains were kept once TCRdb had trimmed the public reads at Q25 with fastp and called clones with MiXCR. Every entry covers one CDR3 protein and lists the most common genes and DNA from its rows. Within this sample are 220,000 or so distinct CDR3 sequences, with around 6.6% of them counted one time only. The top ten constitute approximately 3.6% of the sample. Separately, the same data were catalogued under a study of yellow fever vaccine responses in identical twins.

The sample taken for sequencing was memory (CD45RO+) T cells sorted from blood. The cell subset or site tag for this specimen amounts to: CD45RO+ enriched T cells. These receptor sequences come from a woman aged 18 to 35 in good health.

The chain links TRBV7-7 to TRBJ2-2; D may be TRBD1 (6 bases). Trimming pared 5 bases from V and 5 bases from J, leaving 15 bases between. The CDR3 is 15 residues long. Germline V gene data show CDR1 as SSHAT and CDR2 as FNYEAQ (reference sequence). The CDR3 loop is CASSPTGRGTGELFF. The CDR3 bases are TGTGCCAGCAGCCCAACAGGGCGTGGGACCGGGGAGCTGTTTTTT. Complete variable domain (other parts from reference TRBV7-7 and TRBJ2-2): GAGVSQSPRYKVTKRGQDVTLRCDPISSHATLYWYQQALGQGPEFLTYFNYEAQPDKSGLPSDRFSAERPEGSISTLTIQRTEQRDSAMYRCASSPTGRGTGELFFGEGSRLTVL.

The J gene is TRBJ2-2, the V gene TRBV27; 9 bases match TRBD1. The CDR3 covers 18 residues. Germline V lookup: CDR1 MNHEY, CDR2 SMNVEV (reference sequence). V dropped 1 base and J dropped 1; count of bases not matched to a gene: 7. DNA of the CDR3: TGTGCCAGCAGTTTATGGGGGACAGGGACAATGAACACCGGGGAGCTGTTTTTT. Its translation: CASSLWGTGTMNTGELFF.

CDR3 DNA sequence: TGCAGCGTTGGGGAACGCGGACAGCTCTACAATGAGCAGTTCTTC. It yields the protein CSVGERGQLYNEQFF. The chain employs TRBV29-1 and TRBJ2-1, with a possible D match to TRBD1 (6 bases). V dropped 4 bases and J dropped 3 bases, with 16 bases sitting between them. The CDR3 extends over 15 amino acids. From germline, CDR1 is SQVTM and CDR2 ANQGSEA.

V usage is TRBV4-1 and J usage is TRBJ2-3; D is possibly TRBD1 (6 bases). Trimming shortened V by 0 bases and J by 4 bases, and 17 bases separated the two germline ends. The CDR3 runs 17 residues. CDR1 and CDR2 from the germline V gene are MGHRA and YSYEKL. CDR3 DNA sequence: TGCGCCAGCAGCCAAGAAGGTACAGGGATGTTAGCAGATACGCAGTATTTT. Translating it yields CASSQEGTGMLADTQYF.

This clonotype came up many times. The CDR3 DNA reads TGTGCCAGCAGTTTAGATTCTGGTGTCAGGGGTATCTATGGCTACACCTTC. Amino acids: CASSLDSGVRGIYGYTF. The J gene is TRBJ1-2, the V gene TRBV12-3 or TRBV12-4; tentatively, D is TRBD1 (6 bases). V shed 1 base and J shed 4 bases, with 19 bases lying between them. The CDR3 is 17 residues long.

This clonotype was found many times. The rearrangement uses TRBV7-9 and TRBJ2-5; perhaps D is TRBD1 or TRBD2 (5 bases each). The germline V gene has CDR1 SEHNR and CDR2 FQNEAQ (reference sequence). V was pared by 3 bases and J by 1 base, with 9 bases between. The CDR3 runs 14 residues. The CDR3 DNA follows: TGTGCCAGCAGCTTGCCGGGACCCCAAGAGACCCAGTACTTC. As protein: CASSLPGPQETQYF.

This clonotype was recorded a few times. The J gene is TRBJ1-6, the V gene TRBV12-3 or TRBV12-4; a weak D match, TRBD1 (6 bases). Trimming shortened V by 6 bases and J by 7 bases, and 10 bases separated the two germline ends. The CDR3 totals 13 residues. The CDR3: CASRAGANSPLHF. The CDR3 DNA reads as TGTGCCAGCAGAGCAGGGGCAAATTCACCCCTCCACTTT.

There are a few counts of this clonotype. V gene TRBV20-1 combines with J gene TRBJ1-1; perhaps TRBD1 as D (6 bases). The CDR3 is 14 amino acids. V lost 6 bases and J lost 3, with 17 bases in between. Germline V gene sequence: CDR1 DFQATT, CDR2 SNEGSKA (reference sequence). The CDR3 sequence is CSARGVKGDTEAFF. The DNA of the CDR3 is TGCAGTGCGAGGGGGGTAAAGGGGGACACTGAAGCTTTCTTT.

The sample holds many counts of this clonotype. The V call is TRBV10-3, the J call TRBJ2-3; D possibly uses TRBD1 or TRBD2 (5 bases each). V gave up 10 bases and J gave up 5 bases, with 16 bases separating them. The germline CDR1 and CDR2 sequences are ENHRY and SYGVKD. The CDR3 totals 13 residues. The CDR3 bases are TGTGCCACCGCCCGGACTGGGGGAGATACGCAGTATTTT. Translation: CATARTGGDTQYF.

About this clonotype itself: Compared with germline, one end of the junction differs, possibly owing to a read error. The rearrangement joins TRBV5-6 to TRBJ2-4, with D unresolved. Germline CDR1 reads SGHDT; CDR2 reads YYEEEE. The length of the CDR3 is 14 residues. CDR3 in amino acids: CASSSRIAQNIQYF. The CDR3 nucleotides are TGTGCCAGCAGCTCACGGATAGCCCAAAACATTCAGTACTTC.

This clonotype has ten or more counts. The CDR3 sequence is CASCGERGTVNSGNTIYF. The CDR3, as DNA: TGTGCCAGCTGCGGAGAACGGGGAACAGTCAACTCTGGAAACACCATATATTTT. V gene TRBV28 combines with J gene TRBJ1-3; D is ambiguous. Germline V lookup: CDR1 MDHEN, CDR2 SYDVKM. Trimming stripped 8 bases from V and 0 bases from J, with 23 bases between. The CDR3 runs to 18 residues.

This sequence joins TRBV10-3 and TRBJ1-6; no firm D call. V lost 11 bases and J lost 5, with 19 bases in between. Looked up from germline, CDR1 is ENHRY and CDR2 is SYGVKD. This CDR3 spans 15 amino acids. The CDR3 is CAVQPGGGDNSPLHF. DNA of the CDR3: TGTGCCGTTCAGCCGGGCGGTGGTGATAATTCACCCCTCCACTTT.

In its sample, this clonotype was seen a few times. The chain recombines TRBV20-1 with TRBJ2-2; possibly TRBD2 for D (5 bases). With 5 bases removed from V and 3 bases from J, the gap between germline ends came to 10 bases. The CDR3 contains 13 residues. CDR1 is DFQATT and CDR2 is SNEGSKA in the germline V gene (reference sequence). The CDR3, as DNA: TGCAGTGCTGATGACTATGACACCGGGGAGCTGTTTTTT. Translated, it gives CSADDYDTGELFF.

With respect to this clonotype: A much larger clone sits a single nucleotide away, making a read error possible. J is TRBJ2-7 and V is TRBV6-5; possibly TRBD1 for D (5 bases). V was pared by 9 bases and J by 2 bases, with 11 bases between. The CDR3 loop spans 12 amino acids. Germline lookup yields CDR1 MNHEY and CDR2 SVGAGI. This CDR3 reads CARWGHTYEQYF. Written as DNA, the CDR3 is TGTGCCAGGTGGGGCCACACCTACGAGCAGTACTTC.

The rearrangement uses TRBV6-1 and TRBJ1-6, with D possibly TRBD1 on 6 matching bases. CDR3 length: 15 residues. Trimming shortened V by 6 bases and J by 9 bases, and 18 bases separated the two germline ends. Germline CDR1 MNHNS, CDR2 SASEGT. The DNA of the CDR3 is TGTGCCAGCAGCCAAACACCGAGGGGGATTTCACCCCTCCACTTT. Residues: CASSQTPRGISPLHF.

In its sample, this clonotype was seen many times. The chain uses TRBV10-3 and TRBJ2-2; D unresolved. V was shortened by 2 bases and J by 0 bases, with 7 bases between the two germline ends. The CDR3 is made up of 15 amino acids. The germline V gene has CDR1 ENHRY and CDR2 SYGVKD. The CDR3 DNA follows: TGTGCCATCAGTGAGGGCATTACGAACACCGGGGAGCTGTTTTTT. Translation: CAISEGITNTGELFF.

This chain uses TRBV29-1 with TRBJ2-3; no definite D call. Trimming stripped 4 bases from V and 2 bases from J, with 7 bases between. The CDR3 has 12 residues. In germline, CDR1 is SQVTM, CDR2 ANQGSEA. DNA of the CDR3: TGCAGCGTTGGTGTATCCACAGATACGCAGTATTTT. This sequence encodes CSVGVSTDTQYF.

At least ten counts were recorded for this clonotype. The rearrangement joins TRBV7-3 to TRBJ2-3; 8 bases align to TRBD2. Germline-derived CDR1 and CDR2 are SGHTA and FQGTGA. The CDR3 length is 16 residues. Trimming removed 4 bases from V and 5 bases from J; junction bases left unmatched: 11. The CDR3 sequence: CASSSTPGLGGDTQYF. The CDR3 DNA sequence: TGTGCCAGCAGCTCAACACCGGGACTAGGCGGAGATACGCAGTATTTT. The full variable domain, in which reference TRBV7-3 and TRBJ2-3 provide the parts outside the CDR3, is GAGVSQTPSNKVTEKGKYVELRCDPISGHTALYWYRQSLGQGPEFLIYFQGTGAADDSGLPNDRFFAVRPEGSVSTLKIQRTERGDSAVYLCASSSTPGLGGDTQYFGPGTRLTVL.

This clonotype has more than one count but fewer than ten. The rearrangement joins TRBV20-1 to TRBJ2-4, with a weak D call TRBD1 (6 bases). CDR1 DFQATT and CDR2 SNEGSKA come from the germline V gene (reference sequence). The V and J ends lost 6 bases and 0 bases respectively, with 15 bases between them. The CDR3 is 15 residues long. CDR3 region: CSAYPGQLAKNIQYF. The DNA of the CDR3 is TGCAGTGCGTATCCGGGACAACTAGCCAAAAACATTCAGTACTTC.

The CDR3 DNA follows: TGTGCCAGCAGCTTGGGCAGGGGGGTTTCCTACGAGCAGTACTTC. This encodes CASSLGRGVSYEQYF. V is TRBV5-5 and J is TRBJ2-7; possibly TRBD1 for D (7 bases). The CDR3 contains 15 residues. Germline assignment: CDR1 SGHKS and CDR2 YYEKEE (reference sequence). Trimming shortened V by 0 bases and J by 1 base, and 11 bases separated the two germline ends.

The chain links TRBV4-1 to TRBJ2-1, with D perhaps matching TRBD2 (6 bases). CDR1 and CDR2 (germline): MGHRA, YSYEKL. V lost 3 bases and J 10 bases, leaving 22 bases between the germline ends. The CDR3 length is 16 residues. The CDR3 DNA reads TGCGCCAGCAGCCACCCCAGTCTTGACGGAGGGAGGGAGCAGTTCTTC. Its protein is CASSHPSLDGGREQFF.

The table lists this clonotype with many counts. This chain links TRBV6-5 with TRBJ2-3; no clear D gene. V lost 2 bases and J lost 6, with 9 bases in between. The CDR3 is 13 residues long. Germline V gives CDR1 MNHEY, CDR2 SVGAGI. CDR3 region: CASSYTKWDTQYF. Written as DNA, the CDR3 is TGTGCCAGCAGTTACACTAAATGGGATACGCAGTATTTT.

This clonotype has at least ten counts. The CDR3 here is CATSDPTTGNTGELFF. The CDR3 coding sequence is TGTGCCACCAGTGATCCGACGACAGGGAACACCGGGGAGCTGTTTTTT. V is TRBV24-1 and J is TRBJ2-2; perhaps TRBD1 as D (6 bases). Germline CDR1 KGHDR, CDR2 SFDVKD. The length of the CDR3 is 16 residues. The V and J ends lost 3 bases and 1 base respectively, with 11 bases between them.

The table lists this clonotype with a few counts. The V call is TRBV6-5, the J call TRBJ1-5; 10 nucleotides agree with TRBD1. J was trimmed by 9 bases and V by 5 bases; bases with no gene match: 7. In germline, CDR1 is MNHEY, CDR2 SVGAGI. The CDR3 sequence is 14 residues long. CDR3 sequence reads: CASSTDRGRAPQHF. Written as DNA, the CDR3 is TGTGCCAGCAGTACTGACAGGGGGCGGGCGCCCCAGCATTTT.

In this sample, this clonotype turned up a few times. This CDR3 reads CASRALTSGKNIQYF. The DNA of the CDR3 is TGTGCCAGCAGGGCCTTGACTAGCGGGAAAAACATTCAGTACTTC. The chain combines TRBV2 with TRBJ2-4; 10 nucleotides match TRBD2. V was pared by 6 bases and J by 4 bases, with 6 bases of the junction left unmatched. Germline V gene sequence: CDR1 SNHLY, CDR2 FYNNEI. This CDR3 is built from 15 residues.

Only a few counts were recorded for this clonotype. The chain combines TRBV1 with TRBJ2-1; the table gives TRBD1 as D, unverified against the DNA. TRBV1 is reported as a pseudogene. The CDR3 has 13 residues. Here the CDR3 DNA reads TGCACCAGCAGCCAAGACAGGGTTAATGAGCAGTTCTTC. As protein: CTSSQDRVNEQFF.

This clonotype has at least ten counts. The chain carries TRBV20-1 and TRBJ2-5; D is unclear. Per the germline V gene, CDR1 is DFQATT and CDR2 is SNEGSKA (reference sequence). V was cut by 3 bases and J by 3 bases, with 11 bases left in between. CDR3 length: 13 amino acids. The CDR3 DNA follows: TGCAGTGCTAGTTCTCTAGGCGAAGAGACCCAGTACTTC. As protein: CSASSLGEETQYF.